Listed below are T cell receptor beta chains from one sample, sequenced in a study of OX40 agonist ivuxolimab in advanced cancers. Generated by immunoSEQ multiplex PCR, the TCRdb table keeps only in-frame clones and is missing some. The table records roughly 38,000 clones, about 85% of them present only once. The source material was CD4+ or CD8+ T cells sorted from blood, sampled in a trial of the OX40 agonist ivuxolimab. The receptors stem from an adult with an advanced solid tumor such as melanoma, head and neck, liver or kidney cancer. Both conserved end residues are part of each CDR3. D genes are given only for firm matches.

d_call v_call cdr3_aa
- TRBV28 CASSPTGLGGANVLTF
- TRBV28 CASSTGLNYGYTF
- TRBV27 CASSLGTRVNTEAFF
- TRBV4-2 CASSHPEMNTEAFF
TRBD1 TRBV7-9 CASSPTPGQGYF
TRBD1 TRBV30 CAWSVGQRNTF
TRBD2 TRBV9 CASSPRTSASYEQYF
TRBD1 TRBV19 CASNPGTGGYGYTF
TRBD2 TRBV5-5 CATGLAGGPEQYF
- TRBV5-4 CASSLGAEGPNYGYTF
TRBD1 TRBV15 CATSRDLQGALGPTNEKLFF
- TRBV19 CATMGSTEAFF
- TRBV12-5 CASGTLQGLNEQFF
TRBD2 TRBV6-4 CAKYGTSGRATGYEQYF
TRBD1 TRBV9 CASSVPLLGTGGEGAYNEQFF
TRBD2 TRBV6-1 CASSDHLAESYNEQFF
- TRBV6-6 CASRPRGSGNTIYF
- TRBV6-1 CASSELLGERGLNQPQHF
TRBD2 TRBV7-6 CASSHSATSSQETQYF
- TRBV9 CASSNQGAKNIQYF
- TRBV19 CASSPRLTGAVGTGELFF
- TRBV7-8 CASSLGHGVYEQYF
- TRBV30 CAWGERPGGGYTF
TRBD1 TRBV2 CASSAWTGQRKTQYF
- TRBV13 CASSLGYPAGANVLTF
- TRBV29-1 CSLPPVGMANQPQHF
- TRBV29-1 CSAYGRVTNYGYTF
- TRBV2 CASSGLDGNTEAFF
- TRBV7-9 CASSPSGQFTEAFF